This TCR beta chain derives from a study of shared clonotypes between healthy human individuals. Study results and limitations: Generally, naive subsets came out with larger estimated richness than memory subsets.

Here immunoSEQ multiplex PCR was the method, and the copy in TCRdb shows in-frame clones only, minus some. The table shows around 1.9 million clones, with roughly 91% occurring only once. Turning to this clone: What it binds is unknown. Distinct nucleotide sequences in the sample also encode this CDR3.

Naive CD8 cells lacked CD45RO and underwent positive selection for CCR7, leaving out terminally differentiated effector memory CD45RA+ cells. Per the germline V gene, CDR1 is LNHDA and CDR2 is SQIVND (reference sequence). V shed 6 bases and J 2 bases; nucleotides not matched to a gene: 5. The CDR3 loop spans 14 amino acids. The sequenced sample was naive CD8+ T cells from PBMCs. The chain has TRBV19 and TRBJ2-7; 9 bases map to TRBD1. This sequence originates from a man between 18 and 35 years old in good health. Some clones in this sample may be carry-over from other donors' samples. The chain's CDR3 is CASSYGTGPYEQYF. DNA of the CDR3: TGTGCCAGTAGCTACGGGACAGGGCCCTACGAGCAGTACTTC. Full variable domain (outside the CDR3, taken from reference TRBV19 and TRBJ2-7): DGGITQSPKYLFRKEGQNVTLSCEQNLNHDAMYWYRQDPGQGLRLIYYSQIVNDFQKGDIAEGYSVSREKKESFPLTVTSAQKNPTAFYLCASSYGTGPYEQYFGPGTRLTVT.